This is a list of T cell receptor beta chains from one sample in a study of T-cell memory formation after mild COVID-19. TCRdb recomputed calls from the 5' RACE reads with MiXCR, one row per CDR3 protein. The sample contains just over 300,000 distinct CDR3 sequences, 15% to 20% of which appear only once. Specimen: PBMCs or a T cell subset sorted from them (not recorded which). The receptors were gathered from a man aged 18 to 29 who had mild COVID-19 (a few samples of this study predate the infection). Cell type and time point are not known. CDR3s include the opening cysteine and the closing phenylalanine or tryptophan. A D gene is named only where the DNA matches it firmly. The size of a clone is reported for some rows only, either as once, few or many, or as a class for expanded clones.

TRBV20-1	TRBJ2-5	13	.	TRBD2	TGCAGTGCCCCTAGCGGGGCCTTAGAGACCCAGTACTTC	CSAPSGALETQYF
TRBV7-3	TRBJ2-1	15	.	TRBD2	TGTGCCAGCAGCTTGTGGCTAGCGGGGGGCAGTGAGCAGTTCTTC	CASSLWLAGGSEQFF
TRBV11-2	TRBJ2-5	15	few	.	TGTGCCAGCAGCTTAGATGGACTGGAGAAAGAGACCCAGTACTTC	CASSLDGLEKETQYF
TRBV2	TRBJ1-4	14	few	TRBD1	TGTGCCAGCACGGGACAGGGTGGCTATGAAAAACTGTTTTTT	CASTGQGGYEKLFF
TRBV29-1	TRBJ2-3	15	.	TRBD1	TGCAGCGTTGAAAGCGGCAGGGGGCAATCAGATACGCAGTATTTT	CSVESGRGQSDTQYF
TRBV7-9	TRBJ1-5	14	many	.	TGTGCCAGCAGCTTAGAGGGGGTCAATCAGCCCCAGCATTTT	CASSLEGVNQPQHF
TRBV20-1	TRBJ1-5	13	few	.	TGCAGTGCTGACGGGGAAGCCAATCAGCCCCAGCATTTT	CSADGEANQPQHF
TRBV11-2	TRBJ2-5	17	many	TRBD1	TGTGCCAGCAGCTTAGATCGGGACAGGGGGCGCGCAGAGACCCAGTACTTC	CASSLDRDRGRAETQYF
TRBV14	TRBJ2-3	12	.	TRBD2	TGTGCCAGCAGCCCGACTAGCGGGGGCGAGTATTTT	CASSPTSGGEYF
TRBV7-9	TRBJ2-5	14	few	.	TGTGCCAGCAGCTTGGGTCGTCAGGGGGAGACCCAGTACTTC	CASSLGRQGETQYF
TRBV12-3/TRBV12-4	TRBJ2-3	16	.	TRBD2	TGTGCCAGCAGCCCCCGTGGGGCGGGGGGGCCCGATACGCAGTATTTT	CASSPRGAGGPDTQYF
TRBV7-8	TRBJ2-7	14	few	TRBD2	TGTGCCAGCAGTTGGACCGGGACTAGCTACGAGCAGTACTTC	CASSWTGTSYEQYF
TRBV29-1	TRBJ2-7	14	.	TRBD1	TGCAGCGTTATCCGGACAGGCGATTCCTACGAGCAGTACTTC	CSVIRTGDSYEQYF
TRBV5-1	TRBJ2-3	13	few	TRBD2	TGCGCCAGCAGCTGGGGACTAACGGATACGCAGTATTTT	CASSWGLTDTQYF
TRBV2	TRBJ1-1	11	few	.	TGTGCCAGCGGGGACAACACTGAAGCTTTCTTT	CASGDNTEAFF
TRBV7-2	TRBJ2-3	13	many	.	TGTGCCAGCAGCTCGGGCCCTCCAGATACGCAGTATTTT	CASSSGPPDTQYF
TRBV9	TRBJ1-5	15	.	TRBD1	TGTGCCAGCAGCGTAGGGACAGGGATTCATCAGCCCCAGCATTTT	CASSVGTGIHQPQHF
TRBV20-1	TRBJ2-3	15	.	TRBD2	TGCAGTGCTAGAGAAAGCGGGGGGTCCACAGATACGCAGTATTTT	CSARESGGSTDTQYF
TRBV9	TRBJ2-7	14	few	TRBD1	TGTGCCAGCAGCGGAGACAGGGGGCCGGGAGAGCAGTACTTC	CASSGDRGPGEQYF
TRBV9	TRBJ1-2	11	few	.	TGTGCCAGCAGCCTTCGACAGCACTACACCTTC	CASSLRQHYTF
TRBV18	TRBJ2-3	17	few	TRBD2	TGTGCCAGCTCATTTCTAGCGGGGGCCCTAAGCACAGATACGCAGTATTTT	CASSFLAGALSTDTQYF
TRBV7-8	TRBJ1-1	17	.	TRBD1	TGTGCCAGCAGCTCCGACAGGGGTGGGGGTGCAAACACTGAAGCTTTCTTT	CASSSDRGGGANTEAFF
TRBV6-4	TRBJ2-1	14	few	TRBD2	TGTGCCAGCAATCCGGGACTAGCGGCTTGGGAGCAGTTCTTC	CASNPGLAAWEQFF
TRBV6-5	TRBJ1-1	15	.	.	TGTGCCAGCAGTTACTCGTACGGCTCTGTTTTTGACGTTTTCTTT	CASSYSYGSVFDVFF
TRBV7-2	TRBJ2-3	18	.	TRBD2	TGTGCCAGCACCCTCCCCGGACTAGCGGGGGGGAGCACAGATACGCAGTATTTT	CASTLPGLAGGSTDTQYF
TRBV20-1	TRBJ2-3	11	.	.	TGCAGTGGTAAAGTCACAGATACGCAGTATTTT	CSGKVTDTQYF
TRBV20-1	TRBJ1-3	12	few	.	TGCAGTGCTAGAGGCGGGGGAGACACCATATATTTT	CSARGGGDTIYF
TRBV5-1	TRBJ2-6	18	.	TRBD1	TGCGCCAGCAGTTTTCGGACAGGGGAGGCGGCTGGGGCCAACGTCCTGACTTTC	CASSFRTGEAAGANVLTF
TRBV11-2	TRBJ1-2	14	.	.	TGTGCCAGCAGCGAACAGACAGGCCGCGTGGGCTACACCTTC	CASSEQTGRVGYTF
TRBV25-1	TRBJ1-1	16	few	.	TGTGCCAGCAGTGAAGGCTCGAGGAATATGAACACTGAAGCTTTCTTT	CASSEGSRNMNTEAFF
TRBV15	TRBJ2-3	14	.	.	TGTGCCACCAAGGGGTCCGAGGAGACAGATACGCAGTATTTT	CATKGSEETDTQYF
TRBV7-2	TRBJ2-3	15	few	.	TGTGCCAGCAGCTTAGTCACCACTATCACAGATACGCAGTATTTT	CASSLVTTITDTQYF
TRBV4-1	TRBJ2-7	14	.	.	TGCGCCAGCAGCTATGGGACCGCTACCTACGAGCAGTACTTC	CASSYGTATYEQYF
TRBV20-1	TRBJ2-2	13	.	TRBD1	TGCAGTTTCGGACAGGGGAACACCGGGGAGCTGTTTTTT	CSFGQGNTGELFF
TRBV25-1	TRBJ2-3	13	few	.	TGTGCCAGCAGTGAGCACTACACAGATACGCAGTATTTT	CASSEHYTDTQYF
TRBV12-3/TRBV12-4	TRBJ2-5	15	.	.	TGTGCCAGCAGTTTCAGGGTAGGGGGTCAGGAGACCCAGTACTTC	CASSFRVGGQETQYF
TRBV5-1	TRBJ2-7	14	few	.	TGCGCCAGCGCCGTCTCACCTTCCCGCGTCGAGCAGTACTTC	CASAVSPSRVEQYF
TRBV12-3/TRBV12-4	TRBJ2-1	15	few	.	TGTGCCAGCAGTTCCCGGAGGGTTTTCGGCAATGAGCAGTTCTTC	CASSSRRVFGNEQFF
TRBV11-2	TRBJ1-6	17	few	TRBD1	TGTGCCAGCCGAGCTTTGACAGGGGGCTCAGCTAATTCACCCCTCCACTTT	CASRALTGGSANSPLHF
TRBV7-2	TRBJ1-2	13	.	.	TGTGCCAGCAGCCGGGACATAAACTATGGCTACACCTTC	CASSRDINYGYTF
TRBV5-1	TRBJ1-2	13	few	.	TGCGCCAGCAGCTTAGTGAGGGCGCAGGGCTACACCTTC	CASSLVRAQGYTF
TRBV6-6	TRBJ1-2	13	few	.	TGTGCCAGCAGTGGACGGGGATTCTATGGCTACACCTTC	CASSGRGFYGYTF
TRBV6-5	TRBJ2-6	16	few	.	TGTGCCAGCAGTTGGACCAAGGATTCTGGGGCCAACGTCCTGACTTTC	CASSWTKDSGANVLTF
TRBV12-3/TRBV12-4	TRBJ1-2	13	many	.	TGTGCCAGCAGTTTGAAAGGGGGCTATGGCTACACCTTC	CASSLKGGYGYTF
TRBV11-2	TRBJ2-5	15	few	.	TGTGCCAGCAGCCGTTGGGGCAGCGGAGTAGAGACCCAGTACTTC	CASSRWGSGVETQYF
TRBV12-3/TRBV12-4	TRBJ2-5	16	.	TRBD1	TGTGCCAGCAGTTCCGGGACAGGCGGATATTCGGAGACCCAGTACTTC	CASSSGTGGYSETQYF
TRBV7-2	TRBJ2-1	13	many	.	TGTGCCAGCAGCTTTCGGCGGGGTCCTGAGCAGTTCTTC	CASSFRRGPEQFF
TRBV4-3	TRBJ2-5	13	few	TRBD2	TGCGCCAGCGCGAAGCGGGGGGGTGAGACCCAGTACTTC	CASAKRGGETQYF
TRBV2	TRBJ1-2	13	.	.	TGTGCCAGCAGGTGGAGAGGCGCGGCTGGCTACACCTTC	CASRWRGAAGYTF
TRBV20-1	TRBJ2-5	14	few	.	TGCAGTGCTCTGAAGCCGCCCGATCAAGAGACCCAGTACTTC	CSALKPPDQETQYF
TRBV5-1	TRBJ2-7	12	few	TRBD1	TGCGCCAGCAGCTCGACAGGGGCCGAGCAGTACTTC	CASSSTGAEQYF
TRBV15	TRBJ2-5	16	few	TRBD1	TGTGCCACCAGCAGTCCCGACAGGGGCCGTCAAGAGACCCAGTACTTC	CATSSPDRGRQETQYF
TRBV7-2	TRBJ2-3	13	many	.	TGTGCCAGCAGCTTAGGGGGCACAGATACGCAGTATTTT	CASSLGGTDTQYF
TRBV5-1	TRBJ1-4	14	.	.	TGCGCCAGCAGCCAGATGGGAAGTAATGAAAAACTGTTTTTT	CASSQMGSNEKLFF
TRBV11-2	TRBJ2-2	15	.	TRBD2	TGTGCCAGCAGCCCTACCACGGGGGGGGGCGGGGAGCTGTTTTTT	CASSPTTGGGGELFF
TRBV12-3/TRBV12-4	TRBJ2-5	13	many	.	TGTGCCAGCAGTTTATCCAGAAAGGAGACCCAGTACTTC	CASSLSRKETQYF
TRBV9	TRBJ1-6	13	few	.	TGTGCCAGCAGCGTAGTGTGGAATTCACCCCTCCACTTT	CASSVVWNSPLHF
TRBV29-1	TRBJ1-6	14	few	TRBD1	TGCAGCGTTCGCGGACAGGAGCATAATTCACCCCTCCACTTT	CSVRGQEHNSPLHF
TRBV15	TRBJ2-1	18	few	TRBD1	TGTGCCACCAGCCGCGAAGATGGGGACAGGGGGTTTTACAATGAGCAGTTCTTC	CATSREDGDRGFYNEQFF
TRBV7-2	TRBJ2-1	14	few	.	TGTGCCAGCAGCTTACTTCAGTATTACAATGAGCAGTTCTTC	CASSLLQYYNEQFF